In this sample, the clone carrying this T cell receptor (beta chain) turned up many times. This entry belongs to a study of CD8+CD57+ T cells in acquired aplastic anemia. Genomic DNA served as template for TCR beta VDJ and CDR3 profiling. MiXCR, applied by TCRdb to the reads, yields one record per CDR3 protein. The sample has some 170,000 distinct CDR3 sequences, roughly 48% seen once. Those patients picked for sequencing had displayed CD8+CD57+ cell expansion on flow cytometry. Every patient had severe acquired aplastic anemia. CDR3 length equals 12 residues. V gave up 7 bases and J gave up 8 bases, with 12 bases separating them.

Sequenced sample: sorted CD4+, CD8+, or CD8+CD57+ T cells (not recorded which) from PBMCs. The clonotype originates from a human donor with aplastic anemia. V and J are TRBV12-3 or TRBV12-4 and TRBJ2-1; D is unclear. The CDR3 sequence: CASTLLGYEQFF. The CDR3 region has the DNA TGTGCCAGCACCCTTCTGGGTTATGAGCAGTTCTTC.